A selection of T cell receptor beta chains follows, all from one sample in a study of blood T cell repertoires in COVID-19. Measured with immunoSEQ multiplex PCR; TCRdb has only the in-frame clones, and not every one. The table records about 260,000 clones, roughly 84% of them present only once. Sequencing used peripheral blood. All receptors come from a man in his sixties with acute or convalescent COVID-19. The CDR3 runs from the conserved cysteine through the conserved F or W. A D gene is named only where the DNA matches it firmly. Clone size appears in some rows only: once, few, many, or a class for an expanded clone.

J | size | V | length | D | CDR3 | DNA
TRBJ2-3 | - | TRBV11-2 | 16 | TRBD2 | CASSLDSGGWADTQYF | TGTGCCAGCAGCTTAGATAGCGGGGGCTGGGCAGATACGCAGTATTTT
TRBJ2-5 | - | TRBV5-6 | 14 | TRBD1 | CASNLGGQVETQYF | TGTGCCAGCAATTTAGGCGGACAGGTCGAGACCCAGTACTTC
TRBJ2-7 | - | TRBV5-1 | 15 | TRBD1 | CASSLTRDRGDEQYF | TGCGCCAGCAGCTTGACCCGGGACAGGGGAGACGAGCAGTACTTC
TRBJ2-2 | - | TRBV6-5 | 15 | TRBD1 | CASSRQGTNTGELFF | TGTGCCAGCAGCCGACAGGGTACGAACACCGGGGAGCTGTTTTTT
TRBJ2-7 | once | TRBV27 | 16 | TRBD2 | CASSPNGRVGSYEQYF | TGTGCCAGCAGTCCCAACGGGAGGGTTGGCTCCTACGAGCAGTACTTC
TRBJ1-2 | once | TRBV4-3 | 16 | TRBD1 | CASSQEERGSGGGYTF | TGCGCCAGCAGCCAAGAGGAACGTGGGTCAGGGGGCGGCTACACCTTC
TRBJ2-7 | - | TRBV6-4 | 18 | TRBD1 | CASSDTLKTSRQGNEQYF | TGTGCCAGCAGTGACACGTTAAAAACTTCGCGACAGGGAAACGAGCAGTACTTC
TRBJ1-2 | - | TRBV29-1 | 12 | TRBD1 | CSVTRTGEGYTF | TGCAGCGTTACGCGGACAGGGGAAGGCTACACCTTC
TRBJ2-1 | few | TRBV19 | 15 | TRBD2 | CASSIGSGRGGEQFF | TGTGCCAGTAGTATCGGTAGCGGGAGGGGGGGAGAGCAGTTCTTC
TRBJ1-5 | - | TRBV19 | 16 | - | CASSTLDRNSNQPQHF | TGTGCCAGTAGTACCTTAGACAGGAATAGCAATCAGCCCCAGCATTTT
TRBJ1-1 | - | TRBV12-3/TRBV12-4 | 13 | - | CASSLAGVPEAFF | TGTGCCAGCAGTTTAGCAGGGGTCCCTGAAGCTTTCTTT
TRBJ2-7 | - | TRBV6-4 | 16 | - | CASSDSYSLSSYEQYF | TGTGCCAGCAGTGACTCGTACAGTCTTAGCTCCTACGAGCAGTACTTC
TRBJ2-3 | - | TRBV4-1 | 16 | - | CASSRTTQDWRDTQYF | TGCGCCAGCAGCCGGACCACACAGGATTGGAGAGATACGCAGTATTTT
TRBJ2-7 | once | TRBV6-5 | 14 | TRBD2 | CASSYASGDYEQYF | TGTGCCAGCAGTTATGCGAGCGGGGACTACGAGCAGTACTTC
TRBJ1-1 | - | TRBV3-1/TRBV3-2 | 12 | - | CASSSQGPEAFF | TGTGCCAGCAGCTCACAGGGCCCTGAAGCTTTCTTT
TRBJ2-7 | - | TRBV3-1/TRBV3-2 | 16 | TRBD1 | CASSQGGQVASFEQYF | TGTGCCAGCAGCCAAGGCGGACAGGTTGCTTCCTTCGAGCAGTACTTC
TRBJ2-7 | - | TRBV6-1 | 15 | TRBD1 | CASSENTGGSYEQYF | TGTGCCAGCAGTGAGAATACAGGGGGCTCCTACGAGCAGTACTTC
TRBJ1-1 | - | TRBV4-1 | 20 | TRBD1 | CASTTREGQGVFSSNTEAFF | TGCGCCAGCACCACGAGGGAGGGACAGGGGGTCTTCAGCTCTAACACTGAAGCTTTCTTT